The source of this TCR beta chain is a study of T cell responses to AZD1222 COVID-19 vaccine. There are 14 residues in the CDR3. V trimming: 0 bases; J trimming: 4 bases; junction bases outside the gene matches: 2. Germline CDR1 MGHRA, CDR2 YSYEKL. Concerning this clone: No antigen is known for it.

Sequencing was performed with immunoSEQ multiplex PCR; in TCRdb, only in-frame clones are kept and a portion is missing. This repertoire includes over 120,000 clones. General study results and limits: Spike-specific TCRs gained breadth and depth after people received two AZD1222 doses. The study identified only a handful of AZD1222 recipients as seropositive at baseline. The study reported that nearly half of spike-specific TCRs target unmutated variant regions. In all cases, repertoires were sampled only after the peak T cell response.

Sequencing used peripheral blood. This receptor was taken from an adult in good health. The chain combines TRBV4-1 with TRBJ1-2; 7 nucleotides align to TRBD1. CDR3 nucleotides: TGCGCCAGCAGCCAAGATAGGACAGGCTATGGCTACACCTTC. Translating gives CASSQDRTGYGYTF.